The clone carrying this T cell receptor (beta chain) was detected many times. The CDR3 runs to 14 residues. V lost 8 bases, J lost 2 bases, and 14 bases lay in between. The extraction recovered at least 6 micrograms of total RNA per sample. This record comes from a study of blood T cells in healthy people across ages. Together with a sample-barcoded 5' primer, a J-beta primer mix was included in a second PCR lasting roughly 7 to 11 cycles. TCRdb redid the calling of the 5' RACE reads with MiXCR, one entry per CDR3 protein. The sample shows about 1.6 million distinct CDR3 sequences, roughly a third of them seen only once.

The sequenced sample consisted of blood. The sequence came from a woman aged 30 to 39 in good health. This rearrangement joins TRBV12-3 or TRBV12-4 to TRBJ2-3; D remains unclear. The DNA of the CDR3 is TGTGCCAGCTCCGGGCAACCCCCCACAGATACGCAGTATTTT. Translation: CASSGQPPTDTQYF.